Included here is one T cell receptor (beta chain) sequence, with context. This clone was detected only a few times. Its antigen target is currently unknown. Germline and junction disagree at one end, which may indicate a read error. The method behind the library was PCR. Sequencing relied on an Illumina HiSeq 4000. High-throughput sequencing was used to profile the TCR beta-chain CDR3 region of each patient. The original methods were these. CDR3 differences across clinicopathological groups were used to build a classifier for discriminating distant-metastatic papillary thyroid cancer patients. The Shannon index was used to assess repertoire diversity, and the Morisita-Horn index was used to assess tumor-blood repertoire similarity. The raw public data were reprocessed by TCRdb itself: fastp quality trimming at Q25, MiXCR clonotype calling, in-frame beta chains only. The V and J calls shown here were made by TCRdb, not taken from the authors' results. Recorded for this sample are 50,000 to 70,000 clones; about 3.8% of them occurred a single time. The ten largest clonotypes hold approximately 20% of the sample.

This entry is derived from a study of metastatic and nonmetastatic thyroid tumors (dated by TCRdb to the early 2020s). Regarding the complete study: Repertoires from peripheral blood and from tumor or nodule tissue samples of malignant and benign thyroid patients were compared. Overall study outcomes, separate from this receptor: TCR beta diversity was reported as significantly higher in malignant tumors than in benign nodules, in both blood and tumor samples.

The cysteine opens and the phenylalanine closes a CDR3 of 15 amino acids. CDR3 DNA only is kept here, 45 bases in frame from base 1. The germline V gene (reference sequence) sets CDR1 to SGHNT and CDR2 to YYREEE. None of the patients had been given any treatment before thyroid surgery. Using T-cell receptor beta sequencing, the researchers looked back retrospectively at clinical samples from patients, gathered between about 2012 and 2019. Sequenced: blood. This chain is built from TRBV5-4 and TRBJ2-7; 8 bases in the middle match TRBD1. The receptor was isolated from a female donor with papillary thyroid cancer or a benign thyroid nodule (not recorded which). Some clones in this sample may be carry-over from other donors' samples. The DNA sequence follows: TGTGCCAGCAGCTTATCGGACAGGGAGCACCCCTACCTGCACTTC. Its translation reads: CASSLSDREHPYLHF.